What follows is one TCR beta chain and its context. Profiling relied on immunoSEQ multiplex PCR, and the TCRdb table lists in-frame clones only, not all of them. The table shows 69,000 or so clones, with around 92% occurring only once. These data belong to a study of T cell changes during pregnancy in multiple sclerosis. V was clipped by 3 bases and J by 8 bases, with 11 bases between them. The CDR3 consists of 13 residues. Germline CDR1 reads SGHTA; CDR2 reads FQGNSA. The chain couples TRBV7-2 to TRBJ2-1, with a weak D call TRBD2 (5 bases). The sequences come from peripheral blood, collected in the third trimester of pregnancy. This sequence was found in a female donor in good health, enrolled as a control in a pregnancy study. CDR3 amino acids: CASSLASRDEQFF. CDR3 coding DNA: TGTGCCAGCAGCTTGGCTAGCCGGGATGAGCAGTTCTTC.